This record concerns one T cell receptor beta chain sequence. Its target is not known. Here immunoSEQ multiplex PCR was the method, and the copy in TCRdb shows in-frame clones only, minus some. The table has 140,000 or so clones, 89% seen once. These data are taken from a study of T cell responses to AZD1222 COVID-19 vaccine. CDR3 size: 16 residues. Germline V gene data show CDR1 as MDHEN and CDR2 as SYDVKM. V was clipped by 2 bases and J by 1 base; unmatched bases: 4. Whole-study results and caveats: Reportedly, nearly half of unique spike TCRs recognized epitopes outside B.1.351/B.1.1.7 mutations. Donors in the cohort were predominantly white British and more often female, and clonal diversity was possibly underestimated. Just 5 to 7 AZD1222 recipients tested seropositive at baseline.

The clonotype originates from an adult in good health. The J gene is TRBJ2-5, the V gene TRBV28; 10 bases align to TRBD2. The material was peripheral blood, obtained on day 0 of AZD1222 vaccination. This CDR3 reads CASSLVPSGGQETQYF. The CDR3 DNA is TGTGCCAGCAGTTTAGTACCTAGCGGGGGCCAAGAGACCCAGTACTTC.